The following is a TCR beta chain sequence with its context. Its antigen is not identified. This specimen comes from a study of shared clonotypes between healthy human individuals. Naive-designated CD8 cells lacked CD45RO, were positively enriched for CCR7, and omitted terminally differentiated effector memory CD45RA+ cells. Whole-study results and caveats: The sharing of about 5% of naive CD4 clonotypes was seen across a few donors. Naive subsets tended to show greater estimated richness than memory subsets.

Trimming removed 4 bases from V and 3 bases from J, with 11 bases in between. Germline loops: CDR1 SEHNR, CDR2 FQNEAQ (reference sequence). The length of the CDR3 is 14 residues. Generated by immunoSEQ multiplex PCR, the TCRdb table keeps only in-frame clones and is missing some. This table has roughly 600,000 clones, 98% appearing once. V and J are TRBV7-9 and TRBJ2-3, with D perhaps matching TRBD2 (5 bases). The TCR originated in a young man in good health. Sequenced input: naive CD8+ T cells sorted from blood. The CDR3 sequence: CASSYVRVTDTQYF. The CDR3, as DNA: TGTGCCAGCAGCTACGTGAGGGTTACAGATACGCAGTATTTT.